The 2 T cell receptor beta chains presented below share a single source sample, sequenced in a study of blood T cell repertoires in COVID-19. The table came from immunoSEQ multiplex PCR; TCRdb's copy has only in-frame clones and leaves some out. The sample contains approximately 69,000 clones, around 90% of which appear only once. Sequencing input: peripheral blood. The receptors stem from a man between 45 and 60 years old with acute or convalescent COVID-19.

V gene TRBV5-1 combines with J gene TRBJ2-1; 9 bases map to TRBD2. V trimming: 4 bases; J trimming: 10 bases; junction bases outside the gene matches: 12. Looked up from germline, CDR1 is SGHRS and CDR2 is YFSETQ. This CDR3 has 15 residues. DNA of the CDR3: TGCGCCAGCAGCCCGGCGGTAGCGGGAGTACGGGAGCAGTTCTTC. This gives the protein CASSPAVAGVREQFF.

The J gene is TRBJ1-3, the V gene TRBV5-6; a possible D gene is TRBD1 (6 bases). The CDR3 extends over 14 amino acids. The germline V gene has CDR1 SGHDT and CDR2 YYEEEE. Trimming left V 4 bases short and J 1 base short, with 9 bases between. In DNA, the CDR3 is TGTGCCAGCAGCCAAGGGGGATCTGGAAACACCATATATTTT. Protein product: CASSQGGSGNTIYF.